This T cell receptor (beta chain) was retrieved from a study of cytomegalovirus exposure and HLA in healthy donors. The PCR contained 60 Vbeta and 13 Jbeta primers. Assay: immunoSEQ multiplex PCR; the TCRdb copy retains only in-frame clones and omits some. The table shows about 210,000 clones, with approximately 82% occurring only once. The germline V gene encodes CDR1 MRHNA and CDR2 SNTAGT. This CDR3 is 16 amino acids long. V lost 4 bases to trimming and J lost 4 bases; unmatched junction nucleotides: 6. Broader study findings: The authors excluded some V segments, including TRBV6-2 and TRBV6-3, as indistinguishable.

As regards this clone: Its antigen is still unknown.

Sequencing used PBMCs. The receptor was isolated from a woman aged 45-65 years in good health and CMV-seropositive. The J gene is TRBJ2-3, the V gene TRBV6-4; 12 bases line up with TRBD2. CDR3 protein: CASSASTSGGADTQYF. CDR3 nucleotides: TGTGCCAGCAGTGCCTCGACTAGCGGGGGCGCAGATACGCAGTATTTT.